Presented here are 22 T cell receptor beta chains from one specimen sequenced in a study of blood T cells in healthy people across ages. The authors ran a second PCR of about 6 to 11 cycles using a sample-barcoded 5' primer and a J-beta primer mix. TCRdb passed the 5' RACE reads through MiXCR, listing each CDR3 protein once. The sample lists over 1.5 million distinct CDR3 sequences, 49% occurring once. The sequenced material came from blood. These receptors all stem from a middle-aged woman in good health.

The rearrangement links TRBV24-1 to TRBJ1-2; 7 bases line up with TRBD1. Germline assignment: CDR1 KGHDR and CDR2 SFDVKD. V lost 4 bases and J lost 5; bases outside the gene matches: 6. The CDR3 length is 14 residues. The DNA for the CDR3 is TGTGCCACCAGTGACACGACAGGGAGATATGGCTACACCTTC. As protein: CATSDTTGRYGYTF.

The V and J genes are TRBV13 and TRBJ2-7; possible D gene TRBD1, 6 bases. The CDR3 extends over 14 amino acids. Germline values: CDR1 PRHDT, CDR2 FYEKMQ (reference sequence). The ends were cut back, 3 bases at V and 2 bases at J, with 11 bases in the middle. CDR3 nucleotide sequence: TGTGCCAGCAGCTTTCGGGACATTCCCTACGAGCAGTACTTC. This codes for CASSFRDIPYEQYF. Together with reference TRBV13 and TRBJ2-7, the CDR3 gives the full variable domain: AAGVIQSPRHLIKEKRETATLKCYPIPRHDTVYWYQQGPGQDPQFLISFYEKMQSDKGSIPDRFSAQQFSDYHSELNMSSLELGDSALYFCASSFRDIPYEQYFGPGTRLTVT.

The chain uses TRBV27 and TRBJ2-5, with D perhaps matching TRBD1 (6 bases). Germline loops: CDR1 MNHEY, CDR2 SMNVEV (reference sequence). Trimming left V 4 bases short and J 1 base short, with 13 bases between. The CDR3 totals 15 residues. The CDR3 spells CASSSGQFLQETQYF. In DNA, the CDR3 is TGTGCCAGCAGTTCCGGACAGTTCCTCCAAGAGACCCAGTACTTC.

This clonotype has just a few counts. The rearrangement uses TRBV20-1 and TRBJ2-3; D uncertain. Germline V lookup: CDR1 DFQATT, CDR2 SNEGSKA (reference sequence). Trimming cost V 1 base and J 1 base, with 12 bases left between them. This CDR3 contains 15 residues. The CDR3 protein is CSARGILLGTDTQYF. The CDR3 coding sequence is TGCAGTGCTAGAGGAATCCTATTGGGCACAGATACGCAGTATTTT.

This clonotype was observed many times. The rearrangement links TRBV29-1 to TRBJ2-7; D is undetermined. The CDR3 totals 12 residues. Per germline, CDR1 SQVTM and CDR2 ANQGSEA. The V and J ends lost 4 bases and 1 base respectively, with 8 bases between them. The CDR3 is CSVAPSSYEQYF. In DNA, the CDR3 is TGCAGCGTTGCTCCAAGTTCCTACGAGCAGTACTTC.

The chain carries TRBV5-6 and TRBJ1-4, with TRBD1 as a possible D gene (6 bases). The V and J ends lost 4 bases and 4 bases respectively, with 23 bases between them. This CDR3 contains 18 residues. CDR1 SGHDT and CDR2 YYEEEE come from the germline V gene. CDR3 nucleotide sequence: TGTGCCAGCAGCGAACAGGGAGGGGCCGATTGGATTAATGAAAAACTGTTTTTT. This sequence encodes CASSEQGGADWINEKLFF.

The chain has TRBV11-2 and TRBJ1-6; 8 nucleotides align to TRBD1. The CDR3 covers 16 residues. Unmatched junction bases numbered 9, after V lost 4 bases and J lost 7 bases. Germline V CDR1 and CDR2: SGHAT, FQNNGV. The CDR3 spells CASSSPRQGHNSPLHF. As DNA, the CDR3 is TGTGCCAGCAGCTCCCCGAGACAGGGGCACAATTCACCCCTCCACTTT.

This chain joins TRBV29-1 and TRBJ2-5, with TRBD2 as a possible D gene (6 bases). V was cut by 5 bases and J by 4 bases, with 8 bases left in between. The CDR3 is 11 amino acids. The V gene's germline CDR1 is SQVTM and CDR2 ANQGSEA. The CDR3 is CSVNSGETQYF. Written as DNA, the CDR3 is TGCAGCGTTAATAGCGGAGAGACCCAGTACTTC. Complete variable domain (other parts from reference TRBV29-1 and TRBJ2-5): SAVISQKPSRDICQRGTSLTIQCQVDSQVTMMFWYRQQPGQSLTLIATANQGSEATYESGFVIDKFPISRPNLTFSTLTVSNMSPEDSSIYLCSVNSGETQYFGPGTRLLVL.

V gene TRBV6-2 or TRBV6-3 combines with J gene TRBJ2-1; 11 bases match TRBD2. This CDR3 comprises 17 residues. V shed 1 base and J 4 bases; nucleotides not matched to a gene: 6. The germline gives CDR1 MNHEY, CDR2 SVGEGT. The CDR3 here is CASSYYPSGGSYNEQFF. Here the CDR3 DNA reads TGTGCCAGCAGTTACTACCCTAGCGGGGGGTCTTACAATGAGCAGTTCTTC.

The V and J genes are TRBV29-1 and TRBJ2-1; 8 nucleotides align to TRBD2. V shed 8 bases, J shed 5 bases, and the junction held 8 bases outside the gene matches. The germline CDR1 and CDR2 sequences are SQVTM and ANQGSEA. The CDR3 extends over 13 amino acids. CDR3 bases: TGCAGCTCGAGACGGGGGGGAAACAATGAGCAGTTCTTC. Translation gives CSSRRGGNNEQFF.

The chain joins TRBV7-2 to TRBJ1-2; tentative D call: TRBD1 (6 bases). CDR1 and CDR2 from the germline V gene are SGHTA and FQGNSA. The CDR3 consists of 13 residues. V gave up 8 bases and J gave up 5 bases, with 15 bases separating them. The CDR3 DNA sequence: TGTGCCAGCGAACAGGGCAGTCAGTATGGCTACACCTTC. Translating gives CASEQGSQYGYTF.

A remark on this clonotype: Germline and junction disagree at one end, which may indicate a read error. The chain is built from TRBV9 and TRBJ2-3, with a tentative D call TRBD2 (5 bases). CDR3 size: 16 residues. The germline V gene has CDR1 SGDLS and CDR2 YYNGEE. The CDR3 sequence: CAGSVEAGAAADTQYF. In DNA form, the CDR3 reads TGTGCCGGCAGCGTAGAGGCCGGAGCGGCGGCAGATACGCAGTATTTT.

The rearrangement joins TRBV6-2 or TRBV6-3 to TRBJ2-1; D not resolved. The V and J ends lost 3 bases and 5 bases respectively, with 8 bases between them. Germline V gene sequence: CDR1 MNHEY, CDR2 SVGEGT. The CDR3 loop spans 13 amino acids. The DNA of the CDR3 is TGTGCCAGCAGTTATAACCTGCACAATGAGCAGTTCTTC. Protein product: CASSYNLHNEQFF.

V and J are TRBV4-2 and TRBJ2-3; 10 nucleotides line up with TRBD2. With 1 base clipped from V and 6 bases from J, the junction kept 7 bases outside the gene matches. The length of the CDR3 is 16 residues. Germline CDR1 LGHNA, CDR2 YNFKEQ. The DNA of the CDR3 is TGTGCCAGCAGCCAAGGGTTAGCGGGGGGTAGTGATACGCAGTATTTT. This gives the protein CASSQGLAGGSDTQYF.

This clonotype was counted only a few times. The chain links TRBV9 to TRBJ1-1; unclear D gene. The CDR3 is 14 residues long. V dropped 3 bases and J dropped 2 bases, with 11 bases sitting between them. Germline CDR1 is SGDLS and CDR2 is YYNGEE. The CDR3 DNA follows: TGTGCCAGCAGCGGAAGGGAGAGCAACACTGAAGCTTTCTTT. It translates to CASSGRESNTEAFF.

The V and J genes are TRBV29-1 and TRBJ1-1, with a tentative D call TRBD1 (5 bases). V lost 4 bases and J lost 0, with 15 bases in between. Germline assignment: CDR1 SQVTM and CDR2 ANQGSEA. The CDR3 is 15 amino acids. In DNA form, the CDR3 reads TGCAGCGTTGTTCGGAGGGGAGGGGTGAACACTGAAGCTTTCTTT. Its translation: CSVVRRGGVNTEAFF.

The chain links TRBV6-2 or TRBV6-3 to TRBJ2-7; 10 bases align to TRBD1. Germline V CDR1 and CDR2: MNHEY, SVGEGT. This CDR3 region has 16 residues. Trimming cost V 7 bases and J 7 bases; bases outside gene matches: 16. The chain's CDR3 is CASNLQGTGAYNEQYF. DNA of the CDR3: TGTGCCAGCAACCTCCAAGGGACAGGGGCCTACAATGAGCAGTACTTC.

This sequence joins TRBV21-1 and TRBJ2-1; the table's TRBD1 call for D was not verified on the DNA. TRBV21-1 is a listed pseudogene. The CDR3 contains 18 residues. The CDR3 sequence is CASSKPDRATLSYNEQFF. CDR3 coding DNA: TGTGCCAGCAGCAAACCGGACAGGGCAACCCTTTCCTACAATGAGCAGTTCTTC.

The genes are TRBV11-2 and TRBJ2-7; D perhaps matches TRBD1 (6 bases). The CDR3 sequence is 13 residues long. Between the trimmed V and J ends, which lost 6 bases and 2 bases, there was a span of 11 bases. Germline V gene lookup returns CDR1 SGHAT and CDR2 FQNNGV. This chain's CDR3 is CASRPGATYEQYF. The CDR3 DNA follows: TGTGCCAGCAGGCCAGGGGCCACCTACGAGCAGTACTTC.

The chain combines TRBV7-2 with TRBJ2-5; 9 bases are shared with TRBD2. This CDR3 contains 15 residues. Germline lookup yields CDR1 SGHTA and CDR2 FQGNSA. J was trimmed by 7 bases and V by 5 bases; bases with no gene match: 11. The CDR3 reads CASSPSAGGTGTQYF. The CDR3 coding sequence is TGTGCCAGCAGCCCGTCAGCGGGGGGCACGGGGACCCAGTACTTC.

J is TRBJ1-2 and V is TRBV24-1; 7 bases map to TRBD1. The CDR3 contains 15 residues. The trim removed 4 bases at V and 0 bases at J, leaving 4 bases unmatched. Germline values: CDR1 KGHDR, CDR2 SFDVKD. This chain's CDR3 is CATSDGTASNYGYTF. CDR3 sequence (DNA): TGTGCCACCAGTGACGGGACAGCATCTAACTATGGCTACACCTTC.

This clonotype was counted a few times. The rearrangement joins TRBV4-2 to TRBJ2-5; TRBD2 aligns across 9 bases. The J call is doubtful: the DNA matches TRBJ2-7 better. This CDR3 spans 15 amino acids. CDR1 LGHNA and CDR2 YNFKEQ come from the germline V gene. The CDR3 protein is CASSPGSGGKYEQYF. As DNA, the CDR3 is TGTGCCAGCAGCCCCGGGAGCGGGGGGAAGTACGAGCAGTACTTC.